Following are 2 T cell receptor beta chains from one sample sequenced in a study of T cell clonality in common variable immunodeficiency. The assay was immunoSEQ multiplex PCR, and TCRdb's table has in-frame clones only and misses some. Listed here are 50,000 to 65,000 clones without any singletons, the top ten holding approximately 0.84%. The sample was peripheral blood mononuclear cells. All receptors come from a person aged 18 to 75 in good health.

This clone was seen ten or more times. CDR3 protein: CASIQRGVKETQYF. The part of the CDR3 DNA that was read is TGCGCCAGCATTCAGCGGGGGGTAAAAGAGACC. The chain uses TRBV10-1 and TRBJ2-5, with 9 bases aligning to TRBD2. The CDR3 is cut off 3 residues early in the read; its end comes from the germline J gene. CDR3 size: 14 residues. Germline loops: CDR1 WNHNN, CDR2 SYGVQD (reference sequence). After removal of 7 bases from V and 3 bases from J, the junction contained 6 bases not matched to a gene.

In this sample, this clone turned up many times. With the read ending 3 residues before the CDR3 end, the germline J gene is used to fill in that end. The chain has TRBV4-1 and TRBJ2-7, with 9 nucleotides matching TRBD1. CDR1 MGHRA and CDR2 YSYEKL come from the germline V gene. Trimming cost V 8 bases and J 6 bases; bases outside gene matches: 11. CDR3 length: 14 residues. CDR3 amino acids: CASGLGQGGGEQYF. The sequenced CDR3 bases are TGCGCCAGCGGGTTGGGACAGGGAGGCGGCGAG.